The clone carrying this T cell receptor beta chain was recorded at least ten times. No antigen is known for it. This record belongs to a study of T-cell reconstitution after alpha-beta-depleted transplantation in children. J was trimmed by 3 bases and V by 6 bases; bases with no gene match: 11. CDR3 length: 16 amino acids. Germline CDR1 MNHEY, CDR2 SVGAGI. Regarding the study as a whole: Several hundred rapidly expanded clones from non-depleted graft cells reportedly supplied alpha-beta T cells about two months post-transplant. Newly made T cells mostly supplied T-cell counts and diversity one year after transplant.

It was with unique molecular identifiers that the TCRbeta library was prepared. TCRdb re-analysed the PCR reads in MiXCR, keeping a single row per CDR3 protein. Of hundreds of thousands of distinct CDR3 sequences listed, 10% to 15% are singletons. The sequence was collected from a male patient younger than 18 who had a stem cell transplant for acute myeloid leukemia, so the T cells may come from the graft donor. The gene calls are TRBV6-5 and TRBJ2-1; 7 positions match TRBD1. This material consisted of PBMCs, mostly from graft donor cells, taken 360 days after TCRalphabeta/CD19-depleted stem cell transplant. CDR3 protein: CASSADRDRYYNEQFF. CDR3 sequence (DNA): TGTGCCAGCAGCGCGGACCGGGACAGATACTACAATGAGCAGTTCTTC.